Sequencing of this T cell receptor beta chain was carried out in a study of siplizumab effects on memory and regulatory T cells. Findings and limits, study-wide: The drug siplizumab significantly decreased the alloreactive sequences that could be traced to unstimulated CD4+ memory cells. The mapping of alloreactive clones to unstimulated subsets covered only a minor fraction of them.

Using immunoSEQ multiplex PCR, the repertoire was profiled, and TCRdb retains in-frame clones only, with some absent. The table has 85,000 to 120,000 clones, approximately 90% seen once. As concerns this clone: The antigen remains undetermined.

The CDR3 loop spans 13 amino acids. Per germline, CDR1 MDHEN and CDR2 SYDVKM. V was cut by 6 bases and J by 2 bases, with 10 bases left in between. The sequence was collected from a human donor in good health. V gene TRBV28 combines with J gene TRBJ2-5; D remains unclear. Sequencing was done on a sample of CD4+ T cells sorted from blood. The CDR3 reads CASRSRLQETQYF. DNA of the CDR3: TGTGCCAGCAGGAGCCGACTGCAAGAGACCCAGTACTTC.